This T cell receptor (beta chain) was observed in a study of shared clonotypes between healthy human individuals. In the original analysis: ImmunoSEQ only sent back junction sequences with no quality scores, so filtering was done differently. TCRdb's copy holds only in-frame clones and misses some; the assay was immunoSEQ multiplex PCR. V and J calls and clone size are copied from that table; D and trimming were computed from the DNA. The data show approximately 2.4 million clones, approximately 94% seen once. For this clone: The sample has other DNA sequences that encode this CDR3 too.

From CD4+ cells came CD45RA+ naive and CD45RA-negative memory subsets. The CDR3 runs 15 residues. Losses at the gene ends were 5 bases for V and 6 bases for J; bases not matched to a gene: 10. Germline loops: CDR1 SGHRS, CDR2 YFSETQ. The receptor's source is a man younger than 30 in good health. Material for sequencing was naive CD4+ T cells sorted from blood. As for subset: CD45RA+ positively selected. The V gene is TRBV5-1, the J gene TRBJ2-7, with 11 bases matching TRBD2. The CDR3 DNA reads TGCGCCAGCAGTCAGGGGCTAGCGGGAGGTGGCGAGCAGTACTTC. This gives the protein CASSQGLAGGGEQYF. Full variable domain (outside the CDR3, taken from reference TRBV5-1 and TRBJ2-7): KAGVTQTPRYLIKTRGQQVTLSCSPISGHRSVSWYQQTPGQGLQFLFEYFSETQRNKGNFPGRFSGRQFSNSRSEMNVSTLELGDSALYLCASSQGLAGGGEQYFGPGTRLTVT.